The rows below give T cell receptor beta chains drawn from one sample of a study of response to subunit inactivated influenza vaccine. TCRdb re-called the RT-PCR reads with MiXCR, one entry per CDR3 protein. The table lists about 570,000 distinct CDR3 sequences, 10% to 12% of them singletons. In addition, the sample was reused for a study of T cells expressing NK-cell markers.

The material sequenced was PBMCs from blood, taken on the day of vaccination. Receptors were obtained from a man aged 45-65 years who received an inactivated influenza vaccine. CDR3s include the opening cysteine and the closing phenylalanine or tryptophan. Each record gives: D gene, V gene, J gene, CDR3 length, clone size, CDR3 DNA, CDR3 protein. A D gene is named only where the DNA matches it firmly. A row's size may be missing; if present it is once, few, many or a size class.

>TRBD2|TRBV5-1|TRBJ2-7|16|.
TGCGCCAGCAGCCCCGGGGGTAGCGGGAGTTCCTACGAGCAGTACTTC
CASSPGGSGSSYEQYF
>TRBD1|TRBV12-3/TRBV12-4|TRBJ2-1|20|few
TGTGCCAGCACCCCGGGACAGGGGTCTCCCTTGCTCTACTCCTACAATGAGCAGTTCTTC
CASTPGQGSPLLYSYNEQFF
>.|TRBV12-3/TRBV12-4|TRBJ2-5|13|.
TGTGCCACCAGCTTCCACGGGGAAGAGACCCAGTACTTC
CATSFHGEETQYF
>.|TRBV6-1|TRBJ1-4|15|few
TGTGCCAGCAGCGCCGCCGGGACGGGGAATGAAAAACTGTTTTTT
CASSAAGTGNEKLFF
>.|TRBV10-3|TRBJ2-2|15|few
TGTGCCATCAGTGAGTCCAACGGGAACACCGGGGAGCTGTTTTTT
CAISESNGNTGELFF
>.|TRBV30|TRBJ1-1|13|.
TGTGCCTGGAGTGTAGCGATGAACACTGAAGCTTTCTTT
CAWSVAMNTEAFF
>.|TRBV11-3|TRBJ2-4|13|.
TGTGCCAGCAGCCCATACTTCGGGGACATTCAGTACTTC
CASSPYFGDIQYF
>.|TRBV28|TRBJ2-2|15|.
TGTGCCAGCAGTTCGGAGCCACCGAACACCGGGGAGCTGTTTTTT
CASSSEPPNTGELFF
>.|TRBV2|TRBJ2-7|14|few
TGTGCCAGCATGCAGGGGCCGAGCTCCTACGAGCAGTACTTC
CASMQGPSSYEQYF
>.|TRBV20-1|TRBJ1-2|14|few
TGCAGTGCTAGGGCAGGGAACGGTAACTATGGCTACACCTTC
CSARAGNGNYGYTF
>.|TRBV5-1|TRBJ2-1|13|few
TGCGCCAGCAGCTTGGCCACGGACAATGAGCAGTTCTTC
CASSLATDNEQFF
>TRBD2|TRBV3-1|TRBJ2-5|16|.
TGTGCCAGCAGCCAAGGGCCAGCGGGGGGACAAGAGACCCAGTACTTC
CASSQGPAGGQETQYF
>.|TRBV6-1|TRBJ1-4|13|few
TGTGCCAGCAGGGGGGACACCGCCGGAGAACTGTTTTTT
CASRGDTAGELFF
>.|TRBV3-1|TRBJ2-2|15|few
TGTGCCAGCAGCTCCCCCTTGGGAGACACCGGGGAGCTGTTTTTT
CASSSPLGDTGELFF
>TRBD2|TRBV29-1|TRBJ2-3|15|.
TGCAGCGTCCCCTCGACTAGCGGATACACAGATACGCAGTATTTT
CSVPSTSGYTDTQYF
>TRBD1|TRBV7-2|TRBJ2-4|13|.
TGTGCCAGCAGCCGGACAGGGGGGAACATTCAGTACTTC
CASSRTGGNIQYF
>TRBD2|TRBV20-1|TRBJ2-3|15|few
TGCAGTGCTAGAGATACGGGAGGCCTTCCAGATACGCAGTATTTT
CSARDTGGLPDTQYF
>TRBD2|TRBV5-1|TRBJ2-7|13|.
TGCGCCAGCAGCGACATGGGGGGGAACGAGCAGTACTTC
CASSDMGGNEQYF
>.|TRBV19|TRBJ2-7|13|many
TGTGCCAGTAGTATTCCTGGACGCCCAGAGCAGTACTTC
CASSIPGRPEQYF